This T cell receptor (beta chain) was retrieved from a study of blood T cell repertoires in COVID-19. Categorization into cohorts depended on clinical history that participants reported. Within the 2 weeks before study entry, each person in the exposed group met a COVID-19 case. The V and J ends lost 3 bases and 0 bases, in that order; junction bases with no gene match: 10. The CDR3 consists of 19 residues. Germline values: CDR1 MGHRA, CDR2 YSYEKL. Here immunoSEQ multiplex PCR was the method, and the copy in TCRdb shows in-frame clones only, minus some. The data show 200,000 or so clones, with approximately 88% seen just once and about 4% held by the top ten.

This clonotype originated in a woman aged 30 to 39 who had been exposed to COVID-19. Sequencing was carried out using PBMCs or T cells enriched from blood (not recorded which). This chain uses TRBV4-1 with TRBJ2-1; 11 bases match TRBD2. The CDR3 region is CASSQQLLAGGNSYNEQFF. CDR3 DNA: TGCGCCAGCAGCCAGCAACTTCTAGCGGGAGGCAACTCCTACAATGAGCAGTTCTTC.